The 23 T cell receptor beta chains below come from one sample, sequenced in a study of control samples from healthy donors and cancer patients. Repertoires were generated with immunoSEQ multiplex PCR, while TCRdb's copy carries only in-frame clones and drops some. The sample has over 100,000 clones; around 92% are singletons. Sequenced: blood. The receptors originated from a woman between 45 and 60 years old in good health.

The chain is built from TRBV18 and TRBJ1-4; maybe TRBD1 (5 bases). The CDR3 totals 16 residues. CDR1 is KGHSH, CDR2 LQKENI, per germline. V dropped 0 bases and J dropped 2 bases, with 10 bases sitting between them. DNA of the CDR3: TGTGCCAGCTCACCACCGTCACGGGGCACTAATGAAAAACTGTTTTTT. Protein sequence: CASSPPSRGTNEKLFF.

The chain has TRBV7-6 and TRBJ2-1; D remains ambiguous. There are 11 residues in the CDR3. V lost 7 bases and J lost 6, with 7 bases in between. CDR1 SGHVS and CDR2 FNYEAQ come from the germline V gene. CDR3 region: CASMIGNEQFF. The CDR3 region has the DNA TGTGCCAGCATGATCGGCAATGAGCAGTTCTTC.

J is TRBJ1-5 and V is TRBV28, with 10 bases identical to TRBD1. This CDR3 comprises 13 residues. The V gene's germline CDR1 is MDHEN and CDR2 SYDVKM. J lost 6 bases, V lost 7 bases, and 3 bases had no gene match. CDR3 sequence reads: CASTWTGGQPQHF. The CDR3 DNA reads TGTGCCAGCACCTGGACAGGGGGTCAGCCCCAGCATTTT.

This chain's CDR3 is CASSSVSYEQYF. The CDR3 nucleotides read TGTGCCAGCAGCTCAGTCTCCTACGAGCAGTACTTC. The genes are TRBV12-3 or TRBV12-4 and TRBJ2-7; D is unresolved. The ends were cut back, 6 bases at V and 0 bases at J, with 6 bases in the middle. The CDR3 covers 12 residues.

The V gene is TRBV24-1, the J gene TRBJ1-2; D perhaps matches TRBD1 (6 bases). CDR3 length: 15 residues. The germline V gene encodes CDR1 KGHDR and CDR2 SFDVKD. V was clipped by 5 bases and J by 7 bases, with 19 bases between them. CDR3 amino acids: CATSAAGGGPAGYTF. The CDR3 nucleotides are TGTGCCACCAGTGCCGCCGGCGGGGGGCCCGCTGGCTACACCTTC.

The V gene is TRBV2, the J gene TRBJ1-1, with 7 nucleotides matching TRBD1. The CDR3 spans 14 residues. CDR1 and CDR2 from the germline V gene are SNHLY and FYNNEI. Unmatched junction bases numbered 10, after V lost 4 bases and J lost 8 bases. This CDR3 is CASSVLTGKLEAFF. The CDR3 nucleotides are TGTGCCAGCAGTGTGCTGACAGGGAAGTTGGAAGCTTTCTTT.

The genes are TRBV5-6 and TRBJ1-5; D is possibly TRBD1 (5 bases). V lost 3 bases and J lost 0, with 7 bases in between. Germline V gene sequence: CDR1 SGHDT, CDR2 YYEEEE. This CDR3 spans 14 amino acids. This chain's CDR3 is CASSWGISNQPQHF. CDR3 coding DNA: TGTGCCAGCAGCTGGGGGATTAGCAATCAGCCCCAGCATTTT. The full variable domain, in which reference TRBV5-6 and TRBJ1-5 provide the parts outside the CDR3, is DAGVTQSPTHLIKTRGQQVTLRCSPKSGHDTVSWYQQALGQGPQFIFQYYEEEERQRGNFPDRFSGHQFPNYSSELNVNALLLGDSALYLCASSWGISNQPQHFGDGTRLSIL.

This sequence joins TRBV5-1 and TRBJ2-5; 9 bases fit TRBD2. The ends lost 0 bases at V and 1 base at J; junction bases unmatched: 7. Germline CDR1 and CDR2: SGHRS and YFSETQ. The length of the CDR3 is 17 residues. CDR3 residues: CASSLAVAGVSQETQYF. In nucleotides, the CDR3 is TGCGCCAGCAGCTTGGCCGTAGCGGGAGTTAGCCAAGAGACCCAGTACTTC.

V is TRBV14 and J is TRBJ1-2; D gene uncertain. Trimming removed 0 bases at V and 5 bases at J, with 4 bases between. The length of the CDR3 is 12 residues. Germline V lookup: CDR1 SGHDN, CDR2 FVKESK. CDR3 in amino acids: CASSQDTYGYTF. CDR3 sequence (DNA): TGTGCCAGCAGCCAAGACACTTATGGCTACACCTTC.

CDR3 sequence: CASSKRSGTSGRAINEQFF. CDR3 nucleotides: TGTGCCAGCAGCAAACGTTCCGGGACTAGCGGGAGGGCCATCAATGAGCAGTTCTTC. The chain has TRBV7-9 and TRBJ2-1; 16 bases agree with TRBD2. The CDR3 totals 19 residues. Unmatched junction bases numbered 13, after V lost 5 bases and J lost 6 bases. Germline values: CDR1 SEHNR, CDR2 FQNEAQ (reference sequence).

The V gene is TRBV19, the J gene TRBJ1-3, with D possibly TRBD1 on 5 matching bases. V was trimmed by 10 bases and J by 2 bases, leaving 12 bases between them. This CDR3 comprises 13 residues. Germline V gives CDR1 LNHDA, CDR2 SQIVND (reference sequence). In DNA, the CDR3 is TGTGCCACCCGTCCGGGGGCTGGAAACACCATATATTTT. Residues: CATRPGAGNTIYF.

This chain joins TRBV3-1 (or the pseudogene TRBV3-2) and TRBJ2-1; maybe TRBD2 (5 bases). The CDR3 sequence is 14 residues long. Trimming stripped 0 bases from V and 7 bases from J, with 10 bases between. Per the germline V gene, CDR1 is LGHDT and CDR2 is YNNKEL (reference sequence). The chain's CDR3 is CASSQDSTGNEQFF. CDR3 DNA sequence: TGTGCCAGCAGCCAAGACAGTACGGGAAATGAGCAGTTCTTC.

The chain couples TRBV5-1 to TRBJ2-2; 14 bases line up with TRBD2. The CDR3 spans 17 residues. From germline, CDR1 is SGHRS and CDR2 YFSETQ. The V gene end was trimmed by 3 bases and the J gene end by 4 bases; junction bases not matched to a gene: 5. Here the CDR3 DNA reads TGCGCCAGCAGCTCGGGGGGACTAGCGGGAGTCACCGGGGAGCTGTTTTTT. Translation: CASSSGGLAGVTGELFF.

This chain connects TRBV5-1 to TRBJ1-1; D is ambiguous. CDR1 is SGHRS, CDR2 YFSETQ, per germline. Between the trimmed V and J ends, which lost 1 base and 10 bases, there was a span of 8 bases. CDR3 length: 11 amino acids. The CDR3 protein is CASSLPPGAFF. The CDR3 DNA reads TGCGCCAGCAGCTTGCCCCCAGGAGCTTTCTTT.

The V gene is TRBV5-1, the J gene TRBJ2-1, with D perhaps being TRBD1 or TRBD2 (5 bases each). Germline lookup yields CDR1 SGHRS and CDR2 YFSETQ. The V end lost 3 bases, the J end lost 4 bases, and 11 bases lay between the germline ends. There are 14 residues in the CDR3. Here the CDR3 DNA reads TGCGCCAGCAGCTCCCGGGACCCATACAATGAGCAGTTCTTC. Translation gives CASSSRDPYNEQFF.

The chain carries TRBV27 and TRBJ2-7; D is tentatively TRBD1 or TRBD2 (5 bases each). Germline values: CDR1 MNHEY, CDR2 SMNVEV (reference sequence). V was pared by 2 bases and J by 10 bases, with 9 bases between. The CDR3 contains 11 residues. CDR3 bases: TGTGCCAGCAGTTTAAGCCGGGGCCAGTACTTC. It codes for CASSLSRGQYF.

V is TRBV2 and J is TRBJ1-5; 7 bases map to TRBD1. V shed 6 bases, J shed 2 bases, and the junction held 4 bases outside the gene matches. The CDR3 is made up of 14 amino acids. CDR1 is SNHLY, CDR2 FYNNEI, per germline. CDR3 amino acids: CASRYGTGNQPQHF. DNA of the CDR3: TGTGCCAGCAGGTATGGGACAGGCAATCAGCCCCAGCATTTT.

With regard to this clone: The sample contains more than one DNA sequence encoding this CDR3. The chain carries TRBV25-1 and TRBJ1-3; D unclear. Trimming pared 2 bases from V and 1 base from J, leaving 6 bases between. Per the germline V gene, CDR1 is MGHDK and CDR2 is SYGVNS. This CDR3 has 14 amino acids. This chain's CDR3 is CASSEERSGNTIYF. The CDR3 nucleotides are TGTGCCAGCAGTGAAGAACGGTCTGGAAACACCATATATTTT.

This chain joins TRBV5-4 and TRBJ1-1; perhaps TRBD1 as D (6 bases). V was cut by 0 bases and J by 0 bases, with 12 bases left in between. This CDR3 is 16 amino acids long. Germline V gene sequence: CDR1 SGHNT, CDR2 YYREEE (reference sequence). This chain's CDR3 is CASSLARGKMNTEAFF. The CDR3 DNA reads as TGTGCCAGCAGCTTGGCGAGGGGGAAGATGAACACTGAAGCTTTCTTT.

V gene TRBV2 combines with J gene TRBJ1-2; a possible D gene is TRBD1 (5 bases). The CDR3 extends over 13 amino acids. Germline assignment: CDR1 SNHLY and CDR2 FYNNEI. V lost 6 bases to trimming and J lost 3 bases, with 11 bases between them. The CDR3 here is CASRDSGDYGYTF. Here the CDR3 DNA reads TGTGCCAGCAGGGACTCGGGGGACTATGGCTACACCTTC.

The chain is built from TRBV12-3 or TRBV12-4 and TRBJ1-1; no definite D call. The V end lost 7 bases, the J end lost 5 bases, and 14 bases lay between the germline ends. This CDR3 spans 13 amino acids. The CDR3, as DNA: TGTGCCAGCACCCGGAGTGTGGAAACTGAAGCTTTCTTT. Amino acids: CASTRSVETEAFF.

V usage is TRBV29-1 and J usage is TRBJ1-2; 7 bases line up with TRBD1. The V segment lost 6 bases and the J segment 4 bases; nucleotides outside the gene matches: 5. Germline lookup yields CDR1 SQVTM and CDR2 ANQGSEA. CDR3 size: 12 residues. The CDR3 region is CSVGTEGYGYTF. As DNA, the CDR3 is TGCAGCGTAGGGACAGAAGGCTATGGCTACACCTTC.

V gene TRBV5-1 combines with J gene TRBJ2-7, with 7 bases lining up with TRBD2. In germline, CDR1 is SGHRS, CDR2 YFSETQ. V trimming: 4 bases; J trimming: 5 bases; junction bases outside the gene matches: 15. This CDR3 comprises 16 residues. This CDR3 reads CASSHGRVGRSHEQYF. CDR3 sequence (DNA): TGCGCCAGCAGCCACGGCCGGGTCGGGAGGTCCCACGAGCAGTACTTC. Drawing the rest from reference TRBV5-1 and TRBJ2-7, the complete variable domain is KAGVTQTPRYLIKTRGQQVTLSCSPISGHRSVSWYQQTPGQGLQFLFEYFSETQRNKGNFPGRFSGRQFSNSRSEMNVSTLELGDSALYLCASSHGRVGRSHEQYFGPGTRLTVT.